What follows describes a single T cell receptor (beta chain). This record comes from a study of cytomegalovirus exposure and HLA in healthy donors. J was trimmed by 8 bases and V by 5 bases; bases with no gene match: 10. The germline V gene has CDR1 SGHNT and CDR2 YENEEA. The CDR3 totals 15 residues. The PCR employed 60 Vbeta primers together with 13 Jbeta primers. Clones were sequenced by immunoSEQ multiplex PCR, and TCRdb holds only the in-frame ones, with some missing. The sample lists approximately 130,000 clones, just over 75% occurring once. The sequenced sample was PBMCs. The chain links TRBV11-3 to TRBJ1-1; 11 bases are shared with TRBD1. The TCR sequence derives from a woman aged 50 to 60 in good health and CMV-seronegative. Here the CDR3 DNA reads TGTGCCAGCAGCCACGGACAGGGGGCAGCAGGCGAAGCTTTCTTT. Protein sequence: CASSHGQGAAGEAFF.